These T cell receptor beta chains were read from a single sample in a study of T cell repertoires in cytomegalovirus infection. TCRdb recomputed calls from the reads with MiXCR, one row per CDR3 protein. The sample has 100,000 to 150,000 distinct CDR3 sequences; roughly a quarter are singletons. Their recognized antigens are unknown. Sample: PBMCs, sequenced either directly or after in vitro stimulation (not recorded which). The receptors derive from a human donor in good health (CMV status not recorded). Some clones in this sample may be carry-over from other donors' samples. The CDR3 runs from the conserved cysteine through the conserved F or W. D genes are given only for firm matches. Size is stated for part of the rows, as once, few or many counts, or as a class when the clone is expanded.

cdr3_aa cdr3_nt v_call clone_size j_call d_call
CASSLASTGAYEQYF TGTGCCAGCAGTTTAGCTTCTACAGGGGCCTACGAGCAGTACTTC TRBV28 few TRBJ2-7 TRBD1
CASSSTSGSINEQFF TGTGCCAGCAGTAGTACTAGCGGGAGTATAAATGAGCAGTTCTTC TRBV2 many TRBJ2-1 TRBD2
CASRGQGSPNTEAFF TGTGCCAGCAGGGGACAGGGGTCCCCAAACACTGAAGCTTTCTTT TRBV5-6 . TRBJ1-1 TRBD1
CASSLDGAGDEQFF TGTGCCAGCAGCTTAGATGGGGCAGGGGACGAGCAGTTCTTC TRBV7-2 many TRBJ2-1 .
CASSSDGSYEQYF TGTGCCAGCAGCTCGGACGGCTCCTACGAGCAGTACTTC TRBV7-6 . TRBJ2-7 .
CASSLQDRETQYF TGTGCCAGCAGCTTACAGGACCGGGAGACCCAGTACTTC TRBV7-2 many TRBJ2-5 .
CASSLVAASVNTEAFF TGTGCCAGCAGCTTAGTAGCAGCCTCGGTGAACACTGAAGCTTTCTTT TRBV7-8 few TRBJ1-1 .
CASSERTGGPGGYTF TGTGCCAGCAGTGAAAGAACGGGGGGACCTGGTGGCTACACCTTC TRBV6-1 once TRBJ1-2 .
CASSQGGTDLMGANVLTF TGTGCCAGCAGCCAAGGGGGGACGGATTTGATGGGGGCCAACGTCCTGACTTTC TRBV4-2 . TRBJ2-6 .
CASSFKGGGSYNEQFF TGTGCCAGCAGTTTTAAAGGGGGGGGCTCCTACAATGAGCAGTTCTTC TRBV6-2/TRBV6-3 . TRBJ2-1 .
CATSREQQGGNYGYTF TGTGCCACCAGCAGAGAGCAACAGGGAGGTAACTATGGCTACACCTTC TRBV15 few TRBJ1-2 .
CASSQFRDTNQPQHF TGCGCCAGCAGCCAGTTCCGGGACACAAATCAGCCCCAGCATTTT TRBV4-1 . TRBJ1-5 .
CASSLTRGKETQYF TGTGCCAGCAGCTTAACTAGGGGGAAAGAGACCCAGTACTTC TRBV7-6 few TRBJ2-5 .
CSAGGSGGETQYF TGCAGTGCTGGAGGGTCGGGGGGAGAGACCCAGTACTTC TRBV20-1 . TRBJ2-5 TRBD2
CASSIRGGNEQFF TGTGCCAGTAGTATAAGGGGAGGCAATGAGCAGTTCTTC TRBV19 . TRBJ2-1 .
CASSRSIGELFF TGTGCCAGCAGTAGGAGTATAGGGGAGCTGTTTTTT TRBV6-5 . TRBJ2-2 .
CASSLVGELFF TGTGCCAGCAGCTTAGTGGGGGAGCTGTTTTTT TRBV7-2 many TRBJ2-2 .
CASSYPDREPNTQYF TGTGCCAGCAGTTATCCAGACAGGGAGCCGAATACGCAGTATTTT TRBV6-7 . TRBJ2-3 TRBD1
CATSRGAGGPRNEQYF TGTGCCACCAGCAGGGGAGCGGGAGGGCCGCGGAACGAGCAGTACTTC TRBV15 . TRBJ2-7 TRBD2
CAWKRQGDSPLHF TGTGCCTGGAAACGACAGGGTGACTCACCCCTCCACTTT TRBV30 . TRBJ1-6 TRBD1
CASSPPYQETQYF TGTGCCAGCTCACCACCGTACCAAGAGACCCAGTACTTC TRBV18 once TRBJ2-5 .
CASSYGNEQGLRVSYTF TGTGCCAGCAGCTATGGGAATGAACAGGGTCTGCGTGTGAGCTACACCTTC TRBV12-3/TRBV12-4 many TRBJ1-2 .
CASSPTGVRETQYF TGTGCCAGCAGCCCCACGGGGGTGCGGGAGACCCAGTACTTC TRBV7-3 few TRBJ2-5 .
CASSFNGGGARGDTQYF TGTGCCAGCAGCTTTAACGGCGGGGGAGCCCGAGGGGATACGCAGTATTTT TRBV7-2 many TRBJ2-3 TRBD2
CASSSGTGVYEQYF TGTGCCAGCAGTTCCGGGACAGGAGTATACGAGCAGTACTTC TRBV28 few TRBJ2-7 TRBD1
CASSLELGLAASSYNEQFF TGTGCCAGCAGCTTAGAACTCGGGCTAGCGGCGAGCTCCTACAATGAGCAGTTCTTC TRBV7-8 many TRBJ2-1 TRBD2
CASSGGPRTITPEAFF TGTGCCAGCTCAGGGGGCCCCAGGACGATTACACCTGAAGCTTTCTTT TRBV5-4 . TRBJ1-1 TRBD1